This T cell receptor (beta chain) was sequenced for a study of cytomegalovirus exposure and HLA in healthy donors. Notes on this clone: The antigen remains unidentified.

Overall study results and limits: The only immune exposure information that was available was CMV serostatus. Being productive about 87% or about 30% of the time was typical of most TCR beta V segments in an earlier analysis.

Primers: 60 Vbeta forward and 13 Jbeta reverse. Profiled with immunoSEQ multiplex PCR; TCRdb holds only in-frame clones, not every one. Of approximately 160,000 clones listed, approximately 81% were seen once; the top ten hold 1% to 1.5%. The origin of this receptor is a man aged 50 or older in good health and CMV-seropositive. Material for sequencing was PBMCs.

The CDR3 DNA sequence: TGCGCCAGCAGCGTGGTGACAGGGGGAGTTTGGGAAAAACTGTTTTTT. It specifies CASSVVTGGVWEKLFF. This sequence joins TRBV5-1 and TRBJ1-4; 9 positions match TRBD1. This CDR3 is 16 amino acids long. Per germline, CDR1 SGHRS and CDR2 YFSETQ. Trimming cost V 4 bases and J 8 bases; bases outside gene matches: 12. The variable domain in full, completed from reference TRBV5-1 and TRBJ1-4, reads KAGVTQTPRYLIKTRGQQVTLSCSPISGHRSVSWYQQTPGQGLQFLFEYFSETQRNKGNFPGRFSGRQFSNSRSEMNVSTLELGDSALYLCASSVVTGGVWEKLFFGSGTQLSVL.